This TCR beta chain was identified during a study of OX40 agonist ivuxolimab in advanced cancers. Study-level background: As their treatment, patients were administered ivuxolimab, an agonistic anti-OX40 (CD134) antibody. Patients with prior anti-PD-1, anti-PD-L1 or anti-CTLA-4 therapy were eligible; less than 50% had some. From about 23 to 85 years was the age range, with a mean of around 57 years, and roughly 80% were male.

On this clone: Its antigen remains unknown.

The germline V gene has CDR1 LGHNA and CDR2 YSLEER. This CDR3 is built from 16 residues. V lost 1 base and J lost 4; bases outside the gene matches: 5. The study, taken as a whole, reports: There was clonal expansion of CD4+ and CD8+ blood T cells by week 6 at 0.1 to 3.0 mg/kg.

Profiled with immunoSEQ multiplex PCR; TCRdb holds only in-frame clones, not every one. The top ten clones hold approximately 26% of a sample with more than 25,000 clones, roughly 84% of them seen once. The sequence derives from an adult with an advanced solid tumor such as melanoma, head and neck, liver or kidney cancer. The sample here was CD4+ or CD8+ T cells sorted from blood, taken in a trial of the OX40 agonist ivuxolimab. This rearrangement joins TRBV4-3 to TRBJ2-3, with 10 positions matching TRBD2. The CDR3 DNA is TGCGCCAGCAGCCAAGGAACGCTAGCGGGAGCAGATACGCAGTATTTT. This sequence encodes CASSQGTLAGADTQYF.